This T cell receptor beta chain was captured by sequencing in a study of control samples from healthy donors and cancer patients (TCRdb year 2020). The receptor library was made with the immunoSEQ multiplex PCR assay. This is the immuneACCESS table as TCRdb keeps it, with only in-frame sequences that have V and J called. A part of the clones is gone; compared with another copy, unresolved V genes explain less than half, and the rest is unexplained. The sample table lists some 120,000 clones, more than 80% of them with a count of one. The ten most abundant clones make up more than 2% of the sample. Concerning this clone: The clone's antigen remains unknown. There are no base qualities to consult, and no much larger clone falls within one base.

The specimen sequenced was blood. This TCR was recovered from a man aged 18 to 30 in good health.

Here is the DNA: TGTGCCAGCAGCTTCGGGCCAGCTAACTATGGCTACACCTTC. The resulting protein is CASSFGPANYGYTF. The sequence joins TRBV7-9 to TRBJ1-2, with the identity of the D gene unclear. V and J lose 3 bases and 0 bases, and a span of 8 bases separates them. The CDR3 measures 14 amino acids from cysteine to phenylalanine. The kept DNA is CDR3 alone, 42 bases in frame from the first base. The germline V gene (reference sequence) yields SEHNR for CDR1 and FQNEAQ for CDR2.